These 6 T cell receptor beta chains originate from one sample sequenced in a study of OX40 agonist ivuxolimab in advanced cancers. Profiling relied on immunoSEQ multiplex PCR, and the TCRdb table lists in-frame clones only, not all of them. The table includes approximately 64,000 clones, 75% to 90% detected once. Sequencing was performed on CD4+ or CD8+ T cells sorted from blood, taken in a trial of the OX40 agonist ivuxolimab. These receptors came from an adult with an advanced solid tumor such as melanoma, head and neck, liver or kidney cancer.

The genes are TRBV28 and TRBJ2-7; TRBD2 agrees at 8 bases. The CDR3 is 13 residues long. The trim removed 3 bases at V and 5 bases at J, leaving 3 bases unmatched. The germline CDR1 and CDR2 sequences are MDHEN and SYDVKM. The CDR3 protein is CASSLRGAHEQYF. CDR3 coding DNA: TGTGCCAGCAGTTTGCGGGGGGCCCACGAGCAGTACTTC.

The chain couples TRBV4-1 to TRBJ1-2; weak D call: TRBD1 (6 bases). Per germline, CDR1 MGHRA and CDR2 YSYEKL. Trimming removed 5 bases from V and 3 bases from J, with 16 bases in between. CDR3 size: 15 residues. The CDR3 sequence: CASSTPGTLDYGYTF. CDR3 sequence (DNA): TGCGCCAGCAGCACACCCGGGACATTAGACTATGGCTACACCTTC.

This chain joins TRBV5-1 and TRBJ1-2; the D gene is possibly TRBD1 (5 bases). Deletions cut 4 bases from V and 7 bases from J, with 17 bases between. This CDR3 contains 14 residues. The germline V gene has CDR1 SGHRS and CDR2 YFSETQ. The DNA for the CDR3 is TGCGCCAGCAGCACCAGGGAGGCTGGTTCTGGCTACACCTTC. Translated: CASSTREAGSGYTF.

This clone came up once. CDR3 sequence reads: CSVPGLAIGELFF. CDR3 sequence (DNA): TGCAGCGTCCCCGGACTAGCGATCGGGGAGCTGTTTTTT. The chain recombines TRBV29-1 with TRBJ2-2; 9 bases align to TRBD2. The V segment lost 6 bases and the J segment 7 bases; nucleotides outside the gene matches: 6. CDR1 is SQVTM and CDR2 is ANQGSEA in the germline V gene. This CDR3 region has 13 residues.

The chain combines TRBV6-1 with TRBJ2-3, with 9 bases identical to TRBD2. The CDR3 is 15 residues long. Per germline, CDR1 MNHNS and CDR2 SASEGT. V lost 7 bases to trimming and J lost 4 bases; unmatched junction nucleotides: 9. CDR3 protein: CASNWASGEADTQYF. The DNA for the CDR3 is TGTGCCAGCAATTGGGCTAGCGGGGAGGCAGATACGCAGTATTTT.

This clone was picked up one time. The rearrangement links TRBV7-3 to TRBJ2-5; tentatively, D is TRBD2 (6 bases). CDR1 is SGHTA, CDR2 FQGTGA, per germline. This CDR3 comprises 12 residues. Trimming removed 2 bases from V and 10 bases from J, with 11 bases in between. CDR3 in DNA: TGTGCCAGCAGCTTACCCCCCGGGGGCCAGTACTTC. This gives the protein CASSLPPGGQYF. Full variable domain (outside the CDR3, taken from reference TRBV7-3 and TRBJ2-5): GAGVSQTPSNKVTEKGKYVELRCDPISGHTALYWYRQSLGQGPEFLIYFQGTGAADDSGLPNDRFFAVRPEGSVSTLKIQRTERGDSAVYLCASSLPPGGQYFGPGTRLLVL.